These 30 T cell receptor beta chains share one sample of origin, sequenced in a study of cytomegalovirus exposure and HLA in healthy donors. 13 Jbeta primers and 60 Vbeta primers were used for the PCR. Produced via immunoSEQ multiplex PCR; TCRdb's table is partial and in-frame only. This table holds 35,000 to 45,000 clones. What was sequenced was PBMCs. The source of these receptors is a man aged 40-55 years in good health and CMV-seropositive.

The CDR3 is CASSQTSGTSEQYF. CDR3 sequence (DNA): TGTGCCAGCAGCCAGACTAGCGGTACAAGCGAGCAGTACTTC. This chain links TRBV27 with TRBJ2-7; 9 positions match TRBD2. Trimming took 6 bases from V and 6 from J; bases not matched to a gene: 9. CDR1 and CDR2 from the germline V gene are MNHEY and SMNVEV (reference sequence). The CDR3 loop spans 14 amino acids.

The CDR3 DNA is TGTGCCAGCAGCCCCCGTAGTGGCAGGGGCCTCACCCCTAACTATGGCTACACCTTC. This encodes CASSPRSGRGLTPNYGYTF. This chain uses TRBV11-2 with TRBJ1-2; a possible D gene is TRBD1 (6 bases). The V gene lost 5 bases and the J gene lost 0 bases, with 25 bases spanning the gap. Germline assignment: CDR1 SGHAT and CDR2 FQNNGV. The CDR3 has 19 residues.

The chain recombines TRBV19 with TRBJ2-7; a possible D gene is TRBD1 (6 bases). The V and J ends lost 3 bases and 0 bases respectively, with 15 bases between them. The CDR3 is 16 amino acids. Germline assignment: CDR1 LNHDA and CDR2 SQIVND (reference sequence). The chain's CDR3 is CASSISAGAGSYEQYF. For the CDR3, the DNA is TGTGCCAGTAGTATCTCGGCAGGGGCAGGCTCCTACGAGCAGTACTTC.

CDR3 amino acids: CASSEAGTTNNEQFF. The CDR3 bases are TGTGCCAGCAGTGAAGCAGGAACTACTAACAATGAGCAGTTCTTC. This chain uses TRBV2 with TRBJ2-1; D is ambiguous. CDR3 length: 15 residues. The V end lost 0 bases, the J end lost 5 bases, and 11 bases lay between the germline ends. Germline lookup yields CDR1 SNHLY and CDR2 FYNNEI.

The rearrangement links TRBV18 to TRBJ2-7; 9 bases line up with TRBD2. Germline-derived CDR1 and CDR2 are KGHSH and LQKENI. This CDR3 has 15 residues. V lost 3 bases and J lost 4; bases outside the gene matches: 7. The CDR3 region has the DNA TGTGCCAGCTCACCGTCTAGCGGGGTACCGTACGAGCAGTACTTC. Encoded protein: CASSPSSGVPYEQYF.

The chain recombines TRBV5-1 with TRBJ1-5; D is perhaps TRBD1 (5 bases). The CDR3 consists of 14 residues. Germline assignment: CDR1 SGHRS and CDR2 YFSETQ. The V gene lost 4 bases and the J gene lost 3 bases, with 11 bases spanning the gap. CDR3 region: CASSPGQLNQPQHF. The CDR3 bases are TGCGCCAGCAGCCCAGGACAACTCAATCAGCCCCAGCATTTT.

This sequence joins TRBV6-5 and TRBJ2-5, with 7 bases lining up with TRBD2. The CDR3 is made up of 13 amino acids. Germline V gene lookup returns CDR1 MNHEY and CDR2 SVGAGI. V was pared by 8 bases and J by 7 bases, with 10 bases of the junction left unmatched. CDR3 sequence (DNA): TGTGCCAGCGGGATCGGGACTATGGGGACCCAGTACTTC. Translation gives CASGIGTMGTQYF.

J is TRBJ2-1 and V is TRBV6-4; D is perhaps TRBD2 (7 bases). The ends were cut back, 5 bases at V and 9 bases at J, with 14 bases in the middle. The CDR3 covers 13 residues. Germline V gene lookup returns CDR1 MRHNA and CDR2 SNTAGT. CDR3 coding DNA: TGTGCCAGCAGTCAAAGGGGGGGGAGTGAGCAGTTCTTC. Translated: CASSQRGGSEQFF.

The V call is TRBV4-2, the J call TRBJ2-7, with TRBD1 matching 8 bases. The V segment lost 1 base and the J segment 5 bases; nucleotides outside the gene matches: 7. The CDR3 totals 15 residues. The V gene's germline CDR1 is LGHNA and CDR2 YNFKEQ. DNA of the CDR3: TGTGCCAGCAGCCAAGCGGCAGGGGGCTTGAACGAGCAGTACTTC. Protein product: CASSQAAGGLNEQYF.

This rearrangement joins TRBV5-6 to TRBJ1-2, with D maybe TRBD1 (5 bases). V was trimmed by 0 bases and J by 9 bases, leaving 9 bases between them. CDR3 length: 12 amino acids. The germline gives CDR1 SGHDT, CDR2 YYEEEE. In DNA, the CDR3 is TGTGCCAGCAGCTTGGGAGACAGAAGCTACACCTTC. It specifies CASSLGDRSYTF.

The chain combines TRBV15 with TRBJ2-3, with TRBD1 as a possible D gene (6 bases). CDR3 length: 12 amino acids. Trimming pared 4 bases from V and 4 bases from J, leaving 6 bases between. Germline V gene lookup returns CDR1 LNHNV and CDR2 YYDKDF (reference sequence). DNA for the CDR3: TGTGCCACCAGCAACAGGGCAGATACGCAGTATTTT. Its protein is CATSNRADTQYF.

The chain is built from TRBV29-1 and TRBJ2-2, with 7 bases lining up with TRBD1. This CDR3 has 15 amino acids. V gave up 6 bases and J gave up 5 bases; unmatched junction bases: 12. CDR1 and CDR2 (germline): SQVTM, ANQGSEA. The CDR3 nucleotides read TGCAGCGTGGCTGGACAGGAAGGGAGAACCGGGGAGCTGTTTTTT. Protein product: CSVAGQEGRTGELFF.

The CDR3 DNA is TGTGCCAGCAGCCAGCAGGACAGGGCTACTGAAGCTTTCTTT. Its translation: CASSQQDRATEAFF. The J gene is TRBJ1-1, the V gene TRBV7-9; 8 positions match TRBD1. CDR3 size: 14 residues. Germline V gene sequence: CDR1 SEHNR, CDR2 FQNEAQ (reference sequence). The J segment lost 5 bases and the V segment lost 5 bases, leaving 7 bases of the junction unmatched.

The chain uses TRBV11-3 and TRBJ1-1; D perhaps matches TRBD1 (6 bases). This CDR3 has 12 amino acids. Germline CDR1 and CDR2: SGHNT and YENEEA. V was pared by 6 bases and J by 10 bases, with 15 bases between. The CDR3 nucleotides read TGTGCCAGCAGGACCACAGGGCTATCAGCTTTCTTT. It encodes CASRTTGLSAFF.

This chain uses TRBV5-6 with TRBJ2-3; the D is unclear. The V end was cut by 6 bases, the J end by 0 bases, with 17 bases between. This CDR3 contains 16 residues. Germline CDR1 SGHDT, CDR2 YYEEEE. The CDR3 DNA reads TGTGCCAGCATCATCGCAGGCAGCCCAAGCACAGATACGCAGTATTTT. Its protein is CASIIAGSPSTDTQYF.

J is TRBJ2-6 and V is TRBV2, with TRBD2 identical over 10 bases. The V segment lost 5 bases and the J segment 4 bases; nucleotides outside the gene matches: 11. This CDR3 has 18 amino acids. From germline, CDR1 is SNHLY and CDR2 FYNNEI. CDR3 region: CASSWEAGGPLGANVLTF. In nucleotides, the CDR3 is TGTGCCAGCAGTTGGGAAGCGGGAGGGCCCTTGGGGGCCAACGTCCTGACTTTC.

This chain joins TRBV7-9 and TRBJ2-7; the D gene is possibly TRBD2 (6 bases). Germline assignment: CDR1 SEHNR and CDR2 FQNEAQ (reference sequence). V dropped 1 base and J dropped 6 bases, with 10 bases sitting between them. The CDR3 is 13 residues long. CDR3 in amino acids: CASSLGTAGEQYF. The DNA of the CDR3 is TGTGCCAGCAGCTTAGGCACAGCGGGCGAGCAGTACTTC.

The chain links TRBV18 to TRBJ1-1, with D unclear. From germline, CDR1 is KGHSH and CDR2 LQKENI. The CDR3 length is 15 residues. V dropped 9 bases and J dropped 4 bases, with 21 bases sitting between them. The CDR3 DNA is TGTGCCAGTTCCCCCGGGGAAGGTCAAGCCACTGAAGCTTTCTTT. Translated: CASSPGEGQATEAFF.

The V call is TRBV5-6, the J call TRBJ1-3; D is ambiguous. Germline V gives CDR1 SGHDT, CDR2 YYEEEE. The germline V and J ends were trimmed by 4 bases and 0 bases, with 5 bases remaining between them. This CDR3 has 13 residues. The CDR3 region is CASSRDSGNTIYF. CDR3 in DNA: TGTGCCAGCAGCCGGGACTCTGGAAACACCATATATTTT.

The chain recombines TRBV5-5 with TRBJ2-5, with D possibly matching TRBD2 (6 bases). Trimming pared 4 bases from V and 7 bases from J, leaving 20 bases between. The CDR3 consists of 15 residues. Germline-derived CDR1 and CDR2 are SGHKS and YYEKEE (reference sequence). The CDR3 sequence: CASSPLGSGAGTQYF. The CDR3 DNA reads TGTGCCAGCAGCCCCCTCGGTAGCGGTGCAGGGACCCAGTACTTC.

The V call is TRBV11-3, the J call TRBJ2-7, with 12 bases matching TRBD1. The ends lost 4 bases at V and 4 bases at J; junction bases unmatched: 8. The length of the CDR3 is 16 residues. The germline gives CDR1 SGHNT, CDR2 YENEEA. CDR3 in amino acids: CASSSSGTGGKYEQYF. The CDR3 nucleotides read TGTGCCAGCAGCTCTTCCGGGACAGGGGGCAAGTACGAGCAGTACTTC.

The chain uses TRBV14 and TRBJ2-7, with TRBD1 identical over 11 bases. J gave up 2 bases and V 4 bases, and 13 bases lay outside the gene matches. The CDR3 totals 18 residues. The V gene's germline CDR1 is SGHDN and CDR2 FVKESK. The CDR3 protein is CASSPFPGWGQGAYEQYF. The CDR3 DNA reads TGTGCCAGCAGCCCTTTTCCGGGCTGGGGACAGGGGGCCTACGAGCAGTACTTC.

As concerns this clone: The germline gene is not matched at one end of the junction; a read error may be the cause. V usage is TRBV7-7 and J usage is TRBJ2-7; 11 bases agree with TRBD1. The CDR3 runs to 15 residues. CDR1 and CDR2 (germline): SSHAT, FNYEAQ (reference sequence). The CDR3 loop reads CASSPGQGAFPEQYF. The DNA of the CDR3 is TGTGCTAGCAGCCCCGGACAGGGGGCTTTTCCCGAGCAGTACTTC.

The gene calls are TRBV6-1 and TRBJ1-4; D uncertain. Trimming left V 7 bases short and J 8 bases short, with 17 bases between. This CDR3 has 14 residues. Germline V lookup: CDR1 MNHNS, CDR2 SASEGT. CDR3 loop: CASTEIPSREKLFF. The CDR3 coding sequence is TGTGCCAGCACCGAGATCCCTTCTCGCGAAAAACTGTTTTTT.

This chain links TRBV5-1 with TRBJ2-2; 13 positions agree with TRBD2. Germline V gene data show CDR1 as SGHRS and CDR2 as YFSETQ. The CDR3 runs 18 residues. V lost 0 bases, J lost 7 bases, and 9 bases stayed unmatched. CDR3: CASSLVRTSGSEGGELFF. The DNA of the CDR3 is TGCGCCAGCAGCTTGGTACGGACTAGCGGGAGTGAAGGCGGGGAGCTGTTTTTT.

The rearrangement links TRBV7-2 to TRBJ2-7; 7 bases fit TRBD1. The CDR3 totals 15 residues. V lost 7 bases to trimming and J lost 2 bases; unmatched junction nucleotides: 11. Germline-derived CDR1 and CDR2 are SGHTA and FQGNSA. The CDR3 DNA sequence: TGTGCCAGCACCCCCGGACAGGTTCAGCCCTACGAGCAGTACTTC. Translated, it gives CASTPGQVQPYEQYF.

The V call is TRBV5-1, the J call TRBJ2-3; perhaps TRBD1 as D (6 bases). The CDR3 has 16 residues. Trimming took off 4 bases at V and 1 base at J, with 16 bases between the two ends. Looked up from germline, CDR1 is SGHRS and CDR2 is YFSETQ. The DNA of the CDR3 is TGCGCCAGCAGCCTATCAGGGGTTTTCGGCACAGATACGCAGTATTTT. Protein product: CASSLSGVFGTDTQYF.

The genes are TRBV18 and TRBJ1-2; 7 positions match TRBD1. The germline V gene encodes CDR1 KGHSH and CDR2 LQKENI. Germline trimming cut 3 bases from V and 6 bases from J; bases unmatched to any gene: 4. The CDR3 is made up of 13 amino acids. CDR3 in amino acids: CASSPDRAHGYTF. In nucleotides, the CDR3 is TGTGCCAGCTCACCTGACAGGGCGCATGGCTACACCTTC.

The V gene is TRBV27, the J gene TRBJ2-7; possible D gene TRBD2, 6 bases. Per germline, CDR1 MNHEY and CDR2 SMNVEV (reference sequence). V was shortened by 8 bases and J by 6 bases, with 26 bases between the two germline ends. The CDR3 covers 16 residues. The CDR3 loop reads CASQPMDGGILREQYF. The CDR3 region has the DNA TGTGCCAGCCAGCCGATGGACGGGGGAATACTACGCGAGCAGTACTTC.

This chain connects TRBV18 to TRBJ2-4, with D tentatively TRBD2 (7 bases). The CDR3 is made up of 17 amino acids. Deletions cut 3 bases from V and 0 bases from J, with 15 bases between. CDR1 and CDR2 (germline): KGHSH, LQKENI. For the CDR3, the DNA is TGTGCCAGCTCACCCTTCATGGGGGGGCAAGCCAAAAACATTCAGTACTTC. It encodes CASSPFMGGQAKNIQYF.